This T cell receptor (beta chain) was documented in a study of Ad26.COV2.S vaccination and SARS-CoV-2 variants (dated by TCRdb to about 2021). The study in broad terms: Vaccine-arm donors were drawn from COV1001, a multicentre, randomized, double-blind, placebo-controlled phase I-IIa trial of Ad26.COV2.S in healthy adults. Investigators remained blinded to trial group allocation during experiments and outcome assessment. The specificity and breadth of SARS-CoV-2-reactive T cell receptors after Ad26.COV2.S vaccination were assessed by TCRbeta repertoire sequencing. The TCR-sequenced set comprised about 30 samples: around 20 Ad26.COV2.S vaccine recipients, 5 placebo recipients and 8 SARS-CoV-2 convalescent individuals. Trial participants were randomized into five groups of five: low-dose or high-dose Ad26.COV2.S given once or twice, or placebo on both occasions. Ad26.COV2.S was administered intramuscularly at a dose of 5x10^10 or 1x10^11 viral particles, either as one shot or as two shots given 56 days apart. What the research found in general, with its limitations: Ad26.COV2.S recipients had higher spike-specific TCR breadth than placebo recipients (P = 0.0014). Comparing responses between vaccine doses or regimens was not something the study was powered to do. After vaccination, substantial breadth of spike-specific CD8+ and CD4+ T cell responses was reported. According to the authors, total T cell responses may have been underestimated by the TCR breadth and depth analyses. Non-spike TCR breadth was comparable between vaccine and placebo recipients, consistent with the vaccine containing only spike.

The immunoSEQ Assay was used to sequence TCRbeta CDR3 regions. After extraction, genomic DNA underwent amplification by bias-controlled multiplex PCR, followed by high-throughput sequencing. Processing in the source paper ran as follows. Collapsing and filtering of sequences were performed to quantify the absolute abundance of each unique TCRbeta CDR3 region. T cell fraction was estimated by normalizing TCRbeta template counts to usable DNA, which was measured by amplifying reference genes present in all nucleated cells. Repertoire TCRs were annotated as SARS-CoV-2-specific by exact matching of V gene, CDR3 amino acid sequence and J gene to a known reactive TCR set. The reference SARS-CoV-2 TCR set was derived from MIRA and filtered for enrichment in COVID-19-positive ImmuneCODE repertoires, a step that removed public or cross-reactive TCRs. Using the MIRA antigens, annotated TCRs were further analysed by specific ORF or by position within an ORF. Breadth was defined as annotated unique rearrangements over total unique productive rearrangements; depth was the summed frequency of those rearrangements. Two-sided Wilcoxon rank-sum tests were used to compare TCR breadth between groups. TCRdb stores this immuneACCESS table with in-frame sequences only. Part of the clones is absent; in the studies checked, under half of the shortfall reflects unresolved V genes, and no reason is known for the rest. Clonal size and the V and J genes are those of that table, whereas D and trimming came from the DNA. In all, the sample holds roughly 330,000 clones, and 90% of those were seen once. About 5% of the sample rests with the top ten.

The meaning of the sample's treatment or condition label: around 19 received Ad26.COV2.S at low or high dose, single or two shots; about 5 received placebo; per-sample allocation not given. Repertoires of vaccine and placebo recipients were sequenced from samples collected on day 63 after the first injection. Cohort 1b enrolled about two dozen adults aged 18-55 years at a single site in Boston, USA, between 29 July and 7 August 2020. Ad26.COV2.S was a replication-incompetent adenovirus type 26 vector that expressed a prefusion-stabilized SARS-CoV-2 spike protein derived from the original Wuhan strain. The CDR3 runs 14 residues from the cysteine to the phenylalanine. Solely the CDR3 DNA is kept, with 42 bases framed from the first base. CDR1 and CDR2, per the germline V gene, are SGDLS and YYNGEE. V drops 0 bases and J drops 0 bases, leaving 7 bases in between. Comments on this clone: There is no known antigen for this receptor. The sample holds no much larger clone one base away, and base qualities are not on file.

The clonotype comes from a person between 18 and 59 years old who received the Ad26.COV2.S COVID-19 vaccine or a placebo. Recombination joined TRBV9 with TRBJ2-7; too little of a D gene remains to name it. The material was peripheral blood, obtained in a trial of Ad26.COV2.S vaccine versus placebo. In nucleotide form, the sequence is TGTGCCAGCAGCGTAGAGGGCAGCTCCTACGAGCAGTACTTC. Translated, this gives CASSVEGSSYEQYF.